What follows is one T cell receptor (beta chain) and its context. The antigen this receptor binds is unknown. No base quality information exists; no much larger clone differs at one position. The germline V gene (reference sequence) specifies LNHDA as CDR1 and SQIVND as CDR2. Relative to germline, V is 3 bases shorter and J is 7 bases shorter, with 13 bases between their ends. The CDR3 covers 13 residues, taking in both the cysteine and the phenylalanine. Solely the CDR3 DNA is kept, with 39 bases framed from the first base. The data are from a study (dated by TCRdb to the late 2010s). For context, the study as a whole: Human CD8+ TCR repertoires recognizing immunodominant viral antigens were characterized by means of sequence and structural analyses.

Results the study describes overall, beyond this receptor: The CD8+ TCR repertoires specific to different immunodominant viral antigens were reported to be highly diverse and distinct from one another.

Sequenced on an Illumina HiSeq 2500. TCRdb handled the public reads itself, with Q25 trimming in fastp and clone calling in MiXCR, and kept productive beta chains. Identical CDR3 protein sequences are pooled into one entry, listed with their most common genes and DNA. The sample contains 350 to 450 distinct CDR3 sequences, around a third of them found a single time. The ten largest clonotypes hold over 65% of the sample. The sequence came from a male donor. Rearrangement joined TRBV19 to TRBJ2-7; no D gene call is confident. The sample was CD8+ T cells (not recorded whether cultured). The nucleotides are TGTGCCAGTAGTATTCGGGCCGCGTGGGAGCAGTACTTC. Its protein reads: CASSIRAAWEQYF.